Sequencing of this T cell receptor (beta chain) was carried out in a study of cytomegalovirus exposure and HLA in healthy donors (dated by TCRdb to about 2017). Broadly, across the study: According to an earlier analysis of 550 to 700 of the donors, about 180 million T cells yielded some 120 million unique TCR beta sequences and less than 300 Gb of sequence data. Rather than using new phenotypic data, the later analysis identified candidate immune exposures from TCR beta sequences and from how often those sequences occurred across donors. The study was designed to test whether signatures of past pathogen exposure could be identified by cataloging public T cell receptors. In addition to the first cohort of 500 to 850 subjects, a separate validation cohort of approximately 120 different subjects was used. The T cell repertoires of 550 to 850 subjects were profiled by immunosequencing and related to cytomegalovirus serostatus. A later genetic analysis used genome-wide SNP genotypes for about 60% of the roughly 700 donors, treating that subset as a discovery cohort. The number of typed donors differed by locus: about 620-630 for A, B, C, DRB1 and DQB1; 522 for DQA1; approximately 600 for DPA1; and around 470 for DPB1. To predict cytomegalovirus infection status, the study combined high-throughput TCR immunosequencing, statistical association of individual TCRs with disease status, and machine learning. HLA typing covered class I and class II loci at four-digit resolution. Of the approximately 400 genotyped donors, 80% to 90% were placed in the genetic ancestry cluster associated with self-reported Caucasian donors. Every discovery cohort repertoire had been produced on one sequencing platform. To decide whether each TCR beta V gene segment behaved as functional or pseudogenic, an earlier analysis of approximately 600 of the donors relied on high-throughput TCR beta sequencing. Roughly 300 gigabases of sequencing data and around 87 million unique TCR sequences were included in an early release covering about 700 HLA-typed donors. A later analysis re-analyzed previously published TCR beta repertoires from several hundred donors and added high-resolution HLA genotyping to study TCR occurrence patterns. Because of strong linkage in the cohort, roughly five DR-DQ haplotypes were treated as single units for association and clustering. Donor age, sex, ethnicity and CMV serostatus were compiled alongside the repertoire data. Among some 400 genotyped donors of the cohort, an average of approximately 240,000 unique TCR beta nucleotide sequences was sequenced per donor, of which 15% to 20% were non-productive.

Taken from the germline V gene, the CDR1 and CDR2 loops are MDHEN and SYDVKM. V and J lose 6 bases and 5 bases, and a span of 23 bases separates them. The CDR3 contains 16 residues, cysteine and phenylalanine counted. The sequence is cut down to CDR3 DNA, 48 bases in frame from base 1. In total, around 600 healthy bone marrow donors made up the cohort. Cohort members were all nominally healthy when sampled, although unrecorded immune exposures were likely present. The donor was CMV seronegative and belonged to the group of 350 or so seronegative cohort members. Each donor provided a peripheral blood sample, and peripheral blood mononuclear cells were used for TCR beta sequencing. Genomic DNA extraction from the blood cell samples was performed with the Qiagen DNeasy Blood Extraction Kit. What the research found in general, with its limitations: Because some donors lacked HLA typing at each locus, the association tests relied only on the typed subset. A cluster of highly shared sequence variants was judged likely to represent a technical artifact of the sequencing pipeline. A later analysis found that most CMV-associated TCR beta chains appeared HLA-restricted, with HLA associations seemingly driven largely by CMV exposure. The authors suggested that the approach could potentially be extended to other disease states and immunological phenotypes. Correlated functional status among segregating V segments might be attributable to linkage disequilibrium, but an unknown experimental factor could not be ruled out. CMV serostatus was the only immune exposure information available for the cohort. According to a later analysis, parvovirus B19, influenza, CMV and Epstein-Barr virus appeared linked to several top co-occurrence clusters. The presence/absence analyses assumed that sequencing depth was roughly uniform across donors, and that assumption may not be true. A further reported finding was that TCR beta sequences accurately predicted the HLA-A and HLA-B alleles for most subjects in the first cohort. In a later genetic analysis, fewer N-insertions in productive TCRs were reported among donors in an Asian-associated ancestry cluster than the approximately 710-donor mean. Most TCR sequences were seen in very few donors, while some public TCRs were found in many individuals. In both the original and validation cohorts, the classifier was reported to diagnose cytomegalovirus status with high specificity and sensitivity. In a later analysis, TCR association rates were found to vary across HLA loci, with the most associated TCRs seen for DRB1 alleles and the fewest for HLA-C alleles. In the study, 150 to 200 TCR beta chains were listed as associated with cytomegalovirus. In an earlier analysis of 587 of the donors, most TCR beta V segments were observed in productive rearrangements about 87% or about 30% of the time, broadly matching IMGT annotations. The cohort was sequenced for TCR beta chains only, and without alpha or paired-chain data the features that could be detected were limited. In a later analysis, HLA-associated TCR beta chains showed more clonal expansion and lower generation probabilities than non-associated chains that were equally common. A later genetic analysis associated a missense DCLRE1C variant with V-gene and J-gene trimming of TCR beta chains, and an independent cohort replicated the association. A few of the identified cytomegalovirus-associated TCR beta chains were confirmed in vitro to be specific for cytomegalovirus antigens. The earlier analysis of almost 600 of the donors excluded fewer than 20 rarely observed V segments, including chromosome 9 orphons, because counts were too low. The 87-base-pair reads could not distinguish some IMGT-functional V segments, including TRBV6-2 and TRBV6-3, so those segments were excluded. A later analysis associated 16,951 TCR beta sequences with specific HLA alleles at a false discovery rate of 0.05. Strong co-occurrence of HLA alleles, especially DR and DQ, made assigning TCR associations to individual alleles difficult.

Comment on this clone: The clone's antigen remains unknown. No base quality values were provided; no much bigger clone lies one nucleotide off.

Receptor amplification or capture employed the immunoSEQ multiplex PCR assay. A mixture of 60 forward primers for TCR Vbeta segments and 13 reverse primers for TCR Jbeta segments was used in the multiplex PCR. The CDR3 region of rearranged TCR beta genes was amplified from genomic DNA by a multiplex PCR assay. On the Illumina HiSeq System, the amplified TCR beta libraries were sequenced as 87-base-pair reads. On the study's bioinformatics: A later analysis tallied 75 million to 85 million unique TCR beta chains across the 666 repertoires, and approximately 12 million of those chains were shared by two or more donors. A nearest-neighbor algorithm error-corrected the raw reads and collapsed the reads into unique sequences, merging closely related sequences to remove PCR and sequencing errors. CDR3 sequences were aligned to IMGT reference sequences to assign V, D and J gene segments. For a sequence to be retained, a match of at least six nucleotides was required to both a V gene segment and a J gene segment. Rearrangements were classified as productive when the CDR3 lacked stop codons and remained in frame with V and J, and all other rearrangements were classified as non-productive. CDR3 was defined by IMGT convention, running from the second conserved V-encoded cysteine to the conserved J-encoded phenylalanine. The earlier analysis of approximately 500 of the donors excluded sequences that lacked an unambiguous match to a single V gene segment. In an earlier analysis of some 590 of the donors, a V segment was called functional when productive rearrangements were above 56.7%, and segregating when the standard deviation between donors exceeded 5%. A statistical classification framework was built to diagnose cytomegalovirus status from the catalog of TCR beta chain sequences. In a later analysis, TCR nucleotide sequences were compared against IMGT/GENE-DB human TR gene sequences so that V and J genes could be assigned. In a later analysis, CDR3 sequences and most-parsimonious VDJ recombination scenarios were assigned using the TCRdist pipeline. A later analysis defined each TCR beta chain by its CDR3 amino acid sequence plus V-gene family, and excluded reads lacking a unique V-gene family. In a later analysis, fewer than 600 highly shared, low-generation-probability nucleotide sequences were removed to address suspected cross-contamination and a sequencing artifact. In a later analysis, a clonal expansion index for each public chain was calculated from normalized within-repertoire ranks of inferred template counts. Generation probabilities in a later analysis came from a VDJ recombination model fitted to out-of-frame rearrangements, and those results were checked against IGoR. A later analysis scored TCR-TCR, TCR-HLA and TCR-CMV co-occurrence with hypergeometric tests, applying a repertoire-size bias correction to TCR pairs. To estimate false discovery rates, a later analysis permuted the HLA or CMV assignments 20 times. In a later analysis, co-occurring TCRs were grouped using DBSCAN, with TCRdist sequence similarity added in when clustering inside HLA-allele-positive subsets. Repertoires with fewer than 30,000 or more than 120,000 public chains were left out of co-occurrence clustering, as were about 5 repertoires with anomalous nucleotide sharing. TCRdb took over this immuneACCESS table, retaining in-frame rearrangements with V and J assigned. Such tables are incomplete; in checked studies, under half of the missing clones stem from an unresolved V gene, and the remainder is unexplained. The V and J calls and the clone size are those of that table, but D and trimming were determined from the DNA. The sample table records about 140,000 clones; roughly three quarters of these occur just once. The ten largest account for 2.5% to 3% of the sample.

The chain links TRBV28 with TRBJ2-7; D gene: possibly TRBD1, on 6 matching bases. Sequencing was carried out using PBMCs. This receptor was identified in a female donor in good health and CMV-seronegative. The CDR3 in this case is CASRTQYTGNQNEQYF. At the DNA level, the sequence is TGTGCCAGCAGGACCCAGTACACAGGGAATCAAAACGAGCAGTACTTC.